This passage covers 7 T cell receptor beta chains from one sample sequenced in a study of blood T cells in healthy people across ages. Through a sample-barcoded 5' primer and a J-beta primer mix, a second PCR was run for roughly 6 to 11 cycles. TCRdb re-called the 5' RACE reads with MiXCR, one entry per CDR3 protein. The top ten hold about 16% of the sample, which has 650,000 to 700,000 distinct CDR3 sequences, 32% seen once. The source material was blood. Receptors were obtained from an elderly woman in good health.

A single count supports this clonotype. The chain recombines TRBV6-1 with TRBJ1-1, with TRBD1 matching over 7 bases. With 4 bases clipped from V and 4 bases from J, the junction kept 3 bases outside the gene matches. Germline lookup yields CDR1 MNHNS and CDR2 SASEGT. The CDR3 consists of 13 residues. CDR3 protein: CASSVYRGTEAFF. As DNA, the CDR3 is TGTGCCAGCAGTGTATACAGGGGCACTGAAGCTTTCTTT.

In regard to this clonotype: One end of the junction fails to match germline, which may point to a read error. The V and J genes are TRBV20-1 and TRBJ2-7, with a tentative D call TRBD2 (6 bases). Germline V gives CDR1 DFQATT, CDR2 SNEGSKA (reference sequence). The CDR3 is made up of 14 amino acids. The CDR3 nucleotides are TGCAGTGCTAGAGGTATGGGGCGGGAAGAGACCCAGTACTTT. Translated: CSARGMGREETQYF.

With regard to this clonotype: A much larger clone differs by one base, so this may be a read error. The chain carries TRBV30 and TRBJ2-7; D tentatively fits TRBD1 or TRBD2 (6 bases each). Germline V gene sequence: CDR1 GTSNPN, CDR2 SVGIG (reference sequence). The CDR3 covers 12 residues. The CDR3 nucleotides read TGTGCCGGGAGGACAGCCAGCTACGAGCAGTACTTC. Amino acid sequence: CAGRTASYEQYF.

This clonotype was recorded many times. The rearrangement links TRBV5-1 to TRBJ2-7, with D perhaps matching TRBD1 or TRBD2 (5 bases each). Germline CDR1 is SGHRS and CDR2 is YFSETQ. Trimming took off 6 bases at V and 5 bases at J, with 15 bases between the two ends. This CDR3 is 13 amino acids long. The DNA for the CDR3 is TGCGCCAGCAAGACGGCCGGGACGGACGAGCAGTACTTC. This codes for CASKTAGTDEQYF.

The sample holds many counts of this clonotype. This chain uses TRBV27 with TRBJ1-2; D unresolved. The V and J ends lost 6 bases and 2 bases respectively, with 10 bases between them. Germline values: CDR1 MNHEY, CDR2 SMNVEV (reference sequence). This CDR3 spans 13 amino acids. The CDR3 coding sequence is TGTGCCAGCAGCCCTAACCAGAACTATGGCTACACCTTC. It is translated as CASSPNQNYGYTF.

A few counts support this clonotype. This chain uses TRBV7-2 with TRBJ1-2; D ambiguous. Germline CDR1 reads SGHTA; CDR2 reads FQGNSA. V lost 1 base and J lost 9, with 9 bases in between. This CDR3 region has 12 residues. This CDR3 is CASSLEERSYTF. CDR3 DNA: TGTGCCAGCAGCTTAGAGGAGAGGAGCTACACCTTC.

This clonotype was recorded at least ten times. CDR3 bases: TGTGCCATCAACGAGGGGAATAATTCACCCCTCCACTTT. This encodes CAINEGNNSPLHF. This chain connects TRBV10-3 to TRBJ1-6; tentative D call: TRBD1 (5 bases). Trimming stripped 7 bases from V and 5 bases from J, with 9 bases between. The CDR3 spans 13 residues. Germline CDR1 reads ENHRY; CDR2 reads SYGVKD.